A single sample is the source of the 5 T cell receptor beta chains below, sequenced in a study of CD8 T cells in ankylosing spondylitis. These receptors are not linked to any known antigen. Study conclusions and caveats: Seven to nine highly homologous variants made up a TCR beta motif, and this motif appeared characteristic of ankylosing spondylitis blood.

One entry per CDR3 protein results from TCRdb running MiXCR on the 5' RACE reads. The sample shows roughly 670,000 distinct CDR3 sequences, 15% to 20% of them seen only once. Input material: blood, either unsorted or a sorted T cell fraction (not recorded which). The receptors stem from a male donor with ankylosing spondylitis.

This clonotype was found a few times. The chain links TRBV20-1 to TRBJ2-1; D perhaps matches TRBD2 (7 bases). The CDR3 consists of 12 residues. CDR1 is DFQATT, CDR2 SNEGSKA, per germline (reference sequence). Trimming shortened V by 4 bases and J by 9 bases, and 13 bases separated the two germline ends. The CDR3 DNA reads as TGCAGTGCTACCCGGGGGGCGAGTGAGCAGTTCTTC. Its protein product is CSATRGASEQFF.

In this sample, this clonotype turned up a few times. The chain uses TRBV7-9 and TRBJ2-7; 11 nucleotides align to TRBD1. Germline-derived CDR1 and CDR2 are SEHNR and FQNEAQ (reference sequence). V shed 5 bases and J 2 bases; nucleotides not matched to a gene: 11. The CDR3 is 17 amino acids. CDR3 in DNA: TGTGCCAGCAGCCAGCCGGGACAGGGGGATAATCCCTACGAGCAGTACTTC. As protein: CASSQPGQGDNPYEQYF.

This clonotype was detected only a few times. This chain uses TRBV29-1 with TRBJ1-1; 8 bases match TRBD1. CDR1 is SQVTM, CDR2 ANQGSEA, per germline. The V and J ends lost 6 bases and 1 base, in that order; junction bases with no gene match: 13. This CDR3 is built from 16 residues. The CDR3 DNA reads TGCAGCGTAGACGGGATCCACGGGACAGGGAACACTGAAGCTTTCTTT. As protein: CSVDGIHGTGNTEAFF.

This clonotype was observed a single time. J is TRBJ1-5 and V is TRBV19; D is possibly TRBD1 (5 bases). This CDR3 region has 13 residues. The germline CDR1 and CDR2 sequences are LNHDA and SQIVND (reference sequence). The V end was cut by 3 bases, the J end by 5 bases, with 8 bases between. CDR3 sequence reads: CASSIGGYQPQHF. As DNA, the CDR3 is TGTGCCAGTAGTATTGGGGGATATCAGCCCCAGCATTTT.

This clonotype was seen only a few times. The V and J genes are TRBV24-1 and TRBJ2-2; 7 bases are a match to TRBD1. V shed 7 bases, J shed 5 bases, and the junction held 9 bases outside the gene matches. The CDR3 has 15 amino acids. Germline assignment: CDR1 KGHDR and CDR2 SFDVKD. Written as DNA, the CDR3 is TGTGCCACCAGCGATCCCCAACAGGGGACCGGGGAGCTGTTTTTT. This gives the protein CATSDPQQGTGELFF.